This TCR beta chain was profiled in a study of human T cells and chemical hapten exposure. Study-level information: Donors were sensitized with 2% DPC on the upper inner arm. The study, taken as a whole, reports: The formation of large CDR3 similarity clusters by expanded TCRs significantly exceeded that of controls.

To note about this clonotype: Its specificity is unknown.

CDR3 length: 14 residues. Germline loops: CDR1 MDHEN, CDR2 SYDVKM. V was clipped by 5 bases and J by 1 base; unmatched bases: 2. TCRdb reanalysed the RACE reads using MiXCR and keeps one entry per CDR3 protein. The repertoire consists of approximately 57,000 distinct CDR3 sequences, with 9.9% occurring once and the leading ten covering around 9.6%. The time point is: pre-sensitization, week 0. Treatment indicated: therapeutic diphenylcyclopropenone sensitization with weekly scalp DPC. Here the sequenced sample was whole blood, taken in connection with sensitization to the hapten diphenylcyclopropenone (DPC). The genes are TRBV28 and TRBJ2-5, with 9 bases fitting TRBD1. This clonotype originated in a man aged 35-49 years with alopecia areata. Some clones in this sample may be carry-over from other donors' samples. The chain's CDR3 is CASSRQGGQETQYF. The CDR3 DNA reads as TGTGCCAGCAGTCGACAGGGGGGCCAAGAGACCCAGTACTTC.